What follows are 23 T cell receptor beta chains derived from one specimen sequenced in a study of early T cells in non-severe SARS-CoV-2 infection. MiXCR was run by TCRdb on the 5' RACE reads, yielding one entry per CDR3 protein. This table holds approximately 56,000 distinct CDR3 sequences, about 11% found once. Sequencing was carried out using whole blood. The receptors originated from an adult who was a healthcare worker with PCR-confirmed SARS-CoV-2 infection or an uninfected control (not recorded which).

This rearrangement joins TRBV12-3 or TRBV12-4 to TRBJ2-1; D unclear. The CDR3 covers 13 residues. V dropped 0 bases and J dropped 9 bases, with 9 bases sitting between them. The CDR3 region is CASSLAGLREQFF. DNA for the CDR3: TGTGCCAGCAGTTTAGCGGGGTTACGTGAGCAGTTCTTC.

This chain joins TRBV4-2 and TRBJ2-7, with D maybe TRBD1 (6 bases). V lost 3 bases, J lost 4 bases, and 10 bases lay in between. Looked up from germline, CDR1 is LGHNA and CDR2 is YNFKEQ. The CDR3 extends over 13 amino acids. CDR3 in amino acids: CASSQTQGYEQYF. The CDR3 DNA reads TGTGCCAGCAGCCAGACACAGGGATACGAGCAGTACTTC.

Within the sample, this clonotype is medium-sized. This sequence joins TRBV12-3 or TRBV12-4 and TRBJ2-3, with no clear D. This CDR3 is built from 13 residues. V dropped 0 bases and J dropped 4 bases, with 5 bases sitting between them. The CDR3: CASSLAPSDTQYF. The CDR3 nucleotides read TGTGCCAGCAGTTTAGCCCCATCAGATACGCAGTATTTT.

The J gene is TRBJ1-1, the V gene TRBV29-1, with D possibly being TRBD1 (5 bases). Trimming took off 7 bases at V and 0 bases at J, with 12 bases between the two ends. This CDR3 contains 13 residues. Germline V gene lookup returns CDR1 SQVTM and CDR2 ANQGSEA. The CDR3 spells CSGGRILNTEAFF. The CDR3 region has the DNA TGCAGCGGGGGACGGATCCTGAACACTGAAGCTTTCTTT.

This clonotype has a count of ten or more. This sequence joins TRBV6-2 or TRBV6-3 and TRBJ2-5, with D unclear. Germline V CDR1 and CDR2: MNHEY, SVGEGT. The CDR3 is 15 residues long. The germline V and J ends were trimmed by 2 bases and 5 bases, with 15 bases remaining between them. The CDR3 nucleotides are TGTGCCAGCAGTTACACGAGAAACGGTGGGGAGACCCAGTACTTC. Translation gives CASSYTRNGGETQYF.

The J gene is TRBJ1-1, the V gene TRBV11-2, with D perhaps TRBD1 (6 bases). V lost 1 base and J 7 bases, leaving 10 bases between the germline ends. There are 13 residues in the CDR3. In germline, CDR1 is SGHAT, CDR2 FQNNGV. CDR3 coding DNA: TGTGCCAGCAGCTTAGCCAGGGGATATGAAGCTTTCTTT. Translating gives CASSLARGYEAFF.

This clonotype was seen many times. This chain links TRBV6-2 or TRBV6-3 with TRBJ1-2; D might be TRBD1 (5 bases). Germline V gene data show CDR1 as MNHEY and CDR2 as SVGEGT. The CDR3 runs to 11 residues. The V end was cut by 5 bases, the J end by 7 bases, with 8 bases between. The DNA for the CDR3 is TGTGCCAGCAGTCAGGGTGGTGGCTACACCTTC. Its translation is CASSQGGGYTF.

This clonotype was seen only a few times. J is TRBJ2-7 and V is TRBV24-1, with TRBD1 matching over 9 bases. CDR3 length equals 14 residues. V lost 3 bases, J lost 5 bases, and 4 bases stayed unmatched. Germline lookup yields CDR1 KGHDR and CDR2 SFDVKD. The CDR3 coding sequence is TGTGCCACCAGTGATCGGGGACAGGGCCACGAGCAGTACTTC. It yields the protein CATSDRGQGHEQYF.

This clonotype was seen many times. The DNA of the CDR3 is TGTGCCAGCAGCTTAGAATACAGTATGAACACTGAAGCTTTCTTT. This gives the protein CASSLEYSMNTEAFF. The chain couples TRBV11-2 to TRBJ1-1; the D is unclear. The V gene lost 0 bases and the J gene lost 0 bases, with 8 bases spanning the gap. This CDR3 is 15 amino acids long. The germline gives CDR1 SGHAT, CDR2 FQNNGV.

This clonotype appeared a few times. The rearrangement uses TRBV29-1 and TRBJ1-3; TRBD1 aligns across 7 bases. This CDR3 region has 14 residues. Germline CDR1 reads SQVTM; CDR2 reads ANQGSEA. Germline trimming cut 7 bases from V and 1 base from J; bases unmatched to any gene: 7. Here the CDR3 reads CSGRDRESGNTIYF. Written as DNA, the CDR3 is TGCAGCGGACGGGACAGAGAGTCTGGAAACACCATATATTTT.

Ten or more counts support this clonotype. As DNA, the CDR3 is TGTGCCAGTAGTATGAAGGGGGCCGGGCCCCAGTTCTTC. Protein product: CASSMKGAGPQFF. The chain combines TRBV19 with TRBJ2-1; TRBD1 matches at 7 bases. Germline CDR1 is LNHDA and CDR2 is SQIVND (reference sequence). V dropped 3 bases and J dropped 13; count of bases not matched to a gene: 9. There are 13 residues in the CDR3.

This clonotype was observed a few times. CDR3: CASSHGAYEQFF. The CDR3 nucleotides are TGTGCCAGCAGTCACGGGGCGTATGAGCAGTTCTTC. This chain connects TRBV6-2 or TRBV6-3 to TRBJ2-1; D may correspond to TRBD1 or TRBD2 (5 bases each). Germline CDR1 MNHEY, CDR2 SVGEGT. This CDR3 is 12 amino acids long. Trimming removed 5 bases at V and 8 bases at J, with 10 bases between.

This clonotype was seen at least ten times. The rearrangement joins TRBV7-9 to TRBJ2-3; D is perhaps TRBD1 (6 bases). Trimming pared 5 bases from V and 4 bases from J, leaving 19 bases between. Looked up from germline, CDR1 is SEHNR and CDR2 is FQNEAQ (reference sequence). The CDR3 length is 16 residues. CDR3 residues: CASSHKKTGEADTQYF. CDR3 DNA sequence: TGTGCCAGCAGCCATAAGAAGACAGGAGAGGCAGATACGCAGTATTTT.

In its sample, this clonotype was seen many times. A junction boundary mismatches the germline segment, possibly from a read error. The chain carries TRBV12-3 or TRBV12-4 and TRBJ2-5; 13 nucleotides match TRBD2. The CDR3 extends over 18 amino acids. The CDR3 region has the DNA TGCGCCAGCGGGAGACTAGCGGGAGGTTCGCTGGGCGAAGAGACCCAGTACTTC. Protein: CASGRLAGGSLGEETQYF.

The chain links TRBV29-1 to TRBJ1-2, with D possibly TRBD1 on 6 matching bases. V was clipped by 3 bases and J by 4 bases, with 15 bases between them. Per the germline V gene, CDR1 is SQVTM and CDR2 is ANQGSEA. The CDR3 has 14 residues. The CDR3 DNA reads TGCAGCGTTGATTGGACAGTGATTTTCTATGGCTACACCTTC. It is translated as CSVDWTVIFYGYTF. Variable domain in full (rest from reference TRBV29-1 and TRBJ1-2): SAVISQKPSRDICQRGTSLTIQCQVDSQVTMMFWYRQQPGQSLTLIATANQGSEATYESGFVIDKFPISRPNLTFSTLTVSNMSPEDSSIYLCSVDWTVIFYGYTFGSGTRLTVV.

The rearrangement joins TRBV15 to TRBJ2-7; no clear D gene. This CDR3 contains 16 residues. V was cut by 1 base and J by 0 bases, with 13 bases left in between. Germline CDR1 and CDR2: LNHNV and YYDKDF (reference sequence). The CDR3 loop reads CATSRVRSLSSYEQYF. The CDR3 DNA follows: TGTGCCACCAGCAGAGTCAGATCTTTGAGCTCCTACGAGCAGTACTTC.

This clonotype showed up many times. The chain has TRBV20-1 and TRBJ1-6; the D gene is possibly TRBD1 (6 bases). The CDR3 runs 15 residues. Trimming took 1 base from V and 8 from J, leaving 15 bases between them. Germline loops: CDR1 DFQATT, CDR2 SNEGSKA (reference sequence). CDR3 in DNA: TGCAGTGCTAGAGTTAGGGGGGGTGCGGATTCACCCCTCCACTTT. Translating it yields CSARVRGGADSPLHF.

With respect to this clonotype: A junction boundary mismatches the germline segment, possibly from a read error. The chain uses TRBV6-2 or TRBV6-3 and TRBJ2-3; D call uncertain. Germline V gene sequence: CDR1 MNHEY, CDR2 SVGEGT. The CDR3 contains 13 residues. The CDR3 DNA sequence: TGTGCCAGCAGTTACGTGTTAGCAGAGACGCAGTATTTT. Encoded protein: CASSYVLAETQYF.

This clonotype was detected ten times or more. This chain uses TRBV5-1 with TRBJ2-1, with D possibly TRBD2 on 5 matching bases. Germline assignment: CDR1 SGHRS and CDR2 YFSETQ. The CDR3 sequence is 15 residues long. Trimming left V 0 bases short and J 7 bases short, with 14 bases between. For the CDR3, the DNA is TGCGCCAGCAGCTTGGCCGGTGGGAGAGGAAATGAGCAGTTCTTC. Translation: CASSLAGGRGNEQFF.

This clonotype occurred many times. V and J are TRBV24-1 and TRBJ1-5, with no clear D. This CDR3 spans 13 amino acids. V was pared by 8 bases and J by 0 bases, with 7 bases between. Germline lookup yields CDR1 KGHDR and CDR2 SFDVKD. The CDR3 loop is CATTQDSNQPQHF. Here the CDR3 DNA reads TGTGCCACCACCCAGGATAGCAATCAGCCCCAGCATTTT.

This clonotype was seen only once. The genes are TRBV9 and TRBJ2-7; 9 bases are shared with TRBD1. Trimming removed 4 bases from V and 2 bases from J; junction bases left unmatched: 4. Germline CDR1 SGDLS, CDR2 YYNGEE. The CDR3 consists of 14 residues. CDR3 region: CASSPRDRAYEQYF. In nucleotides, the CDR3 is TGTGCCAGCAGCCCAAGGGACAGGGCCTACGAGCAGTACTTC.

Ten or more counts support this clonotype. The rearrangement links TRBV7-9 to TRBJ1-4; no firm D call. The ends were cut back, 6 bases at V and 8 bases at J, with 13 bases in the middle. Germline V gene sequence: CDR1 SEHNR, CDR2 FQNEAQ (reference sequence). The CDR3 contains 13 residues. Here the CDR3 reads CASSLTAGEKLFF. CDR3 in DNA: TGTGCCAGCAGTCTGACGGCCGGGGAAAAACTGTTTTTT.

This clonotype came up many times. The chain couples TRBV6-2 or TRBV6-3 to TRBJ1-2; TRBD1 agrees at 11 bases. The CDR3 length is 11 residues. Per the germline V gene, CDR1 is MNHEY and CDR2 is SVGEGT. The CDR3 region is CATRTGGGYTF. CDR3 DNA sequence: TGTGCTACGAGGACAGGGGGCGGCTACACCTTC.